The rows below give T cell receptor beta chains drawn from one sample of a study of blood T cell repertoires in COVID-19. Clones were read by immunoSEQ multiplex PCR, and TCRdb kept only the in-frame ones, dropping some. The sample contains roughly 190,000 clones, over 75% of which appear only once. Sequenced material: peripheral blood. The receptors stem from a woman between 45 and 65 years old with acute or convalescent COVID-19. Both conserved end residues are part of each CDR3. A D gene is named only where the DNA matches it firmly. The size field is filled for only some rows; it gives once, few, many or a size class.

D gene,clone size,V gene,J gene,CDR3 protein,CDR3 DNA
TRBD1,-,TRBV5-1,TRBJ1-5,CASSAGTENQPQHF,TGCGCCAGCAGCGCCGGGACAGAAAATCAGCCCCAGCATTTT
TRBD2,-,TRBV11-2,TRBJ2-1,CASRRLAGGREQFF,TGTGCCAGCAGGAGACTAGCGGGAGGCAGGGAGCAGTTCTTC
TRBD2,-,TRBV5-5,TRBJ2-2,CASSLAGGGTSFYTGELFF,TGTGCCAGCAGCTTGGCTGGCGGGGGAACTTCTTTCTACACCGGGGAGCTGTTTTTT
-,-,TRBV19,TRBJ2-1,CASSIPSGTPHNEQFF,TGTGCCAGTAGTATTCCCTCCGGGACTCCCCACAATGAGCAGTTCTTC
-,-,TRBV19,TRBJ1-5,CASSRRGGGNQPQHF,TGTGCCAGTAGTCGTAGGGGCGGGGGCAATCAGCCCCAGCATTTT
-,few,TRBV6-2/TRBV6-3,TRBJ1-6,CASSFREAYNSPLHF,TGTGCCAGCAGTTTCAGGGAAGCCTATAATTCACCCCTCCACTTT
-,once,TRBV5-1,TRBJ1-5,CASSLVGGSNQPQHF,TGCGCCAGCAGCTTGGTGGGAGGTAGCAATCAGCCCCAGCATTTT
TRBD1,-,TRBV18,TRBJ1-2,CASSKGQGRVDYGYTF,TGTGCCAGCTCAAAGGGACAGGGGAGAGTGGACTATGGCTACACCTTC
-,once,TRBV4-2,TRBJ1-5,CASSQDYPGPQHF,TGTGCCAGCAGCCAAGACTACCCCGGGCCCCAGCATTTT
TRBD1,-,TRBV11-2,TRBJ1-1,CASSPGQGHTEAFF,TGTGCCAGCAGCCCCGGACAGGGGCACACTGAAGCTTTCTTT